A single sample gave rise to the 16 T cell receptor beta chains below, sequenced in a study of radiotherapy plus CTLA-4 blockade in lung cancer. The repertoire was sequenced with immunoSEQ multiplex PCR; TCRdb's copy has only in-frame clones and lacks some. This table has tens of thousands of clones, around 70% appearing once. Material: peripheral blood, obtained from a patient treated with radiotherapy plus ipilimumab. Receptors were obtained from a human donor with non-small cell lung cancer whose response to radiotherapy plus ipilimumab could not be evaluated.

The chain has TRBV27 and TRBJ2-5; the match to TRBD1 covers 9 bases. The DNA end favors TRBJ2-7, so the J call may be wrong. The CDR3 covers 13 residues. CDR1 is MNHEY and CDR2 is SMNVEV in the germline V gene (reference sequence). The CDR3 here is CASSVLQGAEQYF. In DNA, the CDR3 is TGTGCCAGCAGTGTCCTACAGGGGGCCGAGCAGTACTTC.

The rearrangement uses TRBV2 and TRBJ2-1, with TRBD2 identical over 14 bases. V gave up 6 bases and J gave up 6 bases; unmatched junction bases: 4. This CDR3 spans 15 amino acids. Germline CDR1 SNHLY, CDR2 FYNNEI. The CDR3 here is CASSAGTSGSNEQFF. CDR3 bases: TGTGCCAGCAGCGCCGGGACTAGCGGGAGCAATGAGCAGTTCTTC. Full variable domain (missing parts from reference TRBV2 and TRBJ2-1): EPEVTQTPSHQVTQMGQEVILRCVPISNHLYFYWYRQILGQKVEFLVSFYNNEISEKSEIFDDQFSVERPDGSNFTLKIRSTKLEDSAMYFCASSAGTSGSNEQFFGPGTRLTVL.

The chain couples TRBV7-1 to TRBJ2-6; TRBD1 is a possible D gene (5 bases). TRBV7-1 is an ORF, with its function uncertain. V was shortened by 5 bases and J by 5 bases, with 22 bases between the two germline ends. The CDR3 consists of 18 residues. CDR3: CASSQWIRGQSRANVLTF. The DNA of the CDR3 is TGTGCCAGCAGCCAATGGATACGAGGACAAAGTCGGGCCAACGTCCTGACTTTC.

The chain has TRBV7-2 and TRBJ2-1; 9 nucleotides align to TRBD1. The J segment lost 4 bases and the V segment lost 10 bases, leaving 8 bases of the junction unmatched. This CDR3 contains 14 residues. Germline CDR1 is SGHTA and CDR2 is FQGNSA. DNA for the CDR3: TGTGCCACCGCAACCGGGACAGGGTACAATGAGCAGTTCTTC. Protein sequence: CATATGTGYNEQFF.

This chain links TRBV19 with TRBJ1-2; D is undetermined. CDR1 is LNHDA and CDR2 is SQIVND in the germline V gene (reference sequence). This CDR3 spans 13 amino acids. V was clipped by 11 bases and J by 2 bases, with 15 bases between them. The CDR3 DNA is TGTGCCTCAACACGAGGTGCCAACTATGGCTACACCTTC. Residues: CASTRGANYGYTF.

The CDR3 is CASSLAGTLTYNEQFF. Written as DNA, the CDR3 is TGTGCCAGCAGCTTGGCCGGGACTCTAACCTACAATGAGCAGTTCTTC. The chain is built from TRBV5-6 and TRBJ2-1; possibly TRBD2 for D (6 bases). The CDR3 runs to 16 residues. Germline CDR1 and CDR2: SGHDT and YYEEEE. Trimming pared 0 bases from V and 2 bases from J, leaving 12 bases between.

CDR3 coding DNA: TGTGCCTGGAGTCTAGGAGGGCCGGCAGACGAGCAGTTCTTC. Translation gives CAWSLGGPADEQFF. V gene TRBV30 combines with J gene TRBJ2-1, with D maybe TRBD2 (6 bases). CDR3 length equals 14 residues. With 2 bases removed from V and 10 bases from J, the gap between germline ends came to 18 bases. CDR1 and CDR2 (germline): GTSNPN, SVGIG (reference sequence).

The V gene is TRBV4-1, the J gene TRBJ1-4, with D tentatively TRBD1 (5 bases). The CDR3 has 15 amino acids. The germline V gene has CDR1 MGHRA and CDR2 YSYEKL. V lost 1 base, J lost 0 bases, and 6 bases lay in between. CDR3 loop: CASSQAGATNEKLFF. The CDR3 DNA is TGCGCCAGCAGCCAAGCGGGGGCAACTAATGAAAAACTGTTTTTT.

The genes are TRBV6-5 and TRBJ2-1; no clear D. Looked up from germline, CDR1 is MNHEY and CDR2 is SVGAGI. The CDR3 is made up of 11 amino acids. Trimming removed 7 bases at V and 7 bases at J, with 8 bases between. The CDR3 DNA reads TGTGCCAGCACCAGCGAGAATGAGCAGTTCTTC. It translates to CASTSENEQFF.

Note on this clone: A junction boundary mismatches the germline segment, possibly from a read error. This chain uses TRBV30 with TRBJ1-2; 7 bases are shared with TRBD1. Germline values: CDR1 GTSNPN, CDR2 SVGIG (reference sequence). The CDR3 extends over 14 amino acids. CDR3 bases: TGTGCCCGGAGTGTACAGATAGGGGGCAATGGCTACACCTTC. As protein: CARSVQIGGNGYTF.

This clone turned up a few times. This chain links TRBV11-2 with TRBJ1-4; D is possibly TRBD1 (5 bases). Germline CDR1 and CDR2: SGHAT and FQNNGV. The V gene lost 1 base and the J gene lost 3 bases, with 6 bases spanning the gap. The CDR3 is 14 amino acids. The CDR3 DNA sequence: TGTGCCAGCAGCTTAGGACAGTCTAATGAAAAACTGTTTTTT. Translated: CASSLGQSNEKLFF.

This sequence joins TRBV5-6 and TRBJ2-6; weak D call: TRBD2 (6 bases). The CDR3 extends over 16 amino acids. Trimming took off 4 bases at V and 0 bases at J, with 11 bases between the two ends. Germline CDR1 SGHDT, CDR2 YYEEEE. The CDR3 nucleotides are TGTGCCAGCAGCCCGGGACTCCGCTCTGGGGCCAACGTCCTGACTTTC. Protein product: CASSPGLRSGANVLTF. Full variable domain (missing parts from reference TRBV5-6 and TRBJ2-6): DAGVTQSPTHLIKTRGQQVTLRCSPKSGHDTVSWYQQALGQGPQFIFQYYEEEERQRGNFPDRFSGHQFPNYSSELNVNALLLGDSALYLCASSPGLRSGANVLTFGAGSRLTVL.

The gene calls are TRBV18 and TRBJ1-5, with 7 bases lining up with TRBD1. CDR1 is KGHSH and CDR2 is LQKENI in the germline V gene. This CDR3 spans 14 amino acids. J gave up 6 bases and V 2 bases, and 4 bases lay outside the gene matches. CDR3 residues: CASSPGRGTQPQHF. The CDR3 DNA reads TGTGCCAGCTCACCAGGCAGGGGGACTCAGCCCCAGCATTTT.

The V and J genes are TRBV18 and TRBJ2-7; D is possibly TRBD2 (6 bases). CDR3 length: 14 amino acids. V lost 2 bases and J 7 bases, leaving 15 bases between the germline ends. Germline values: CDR1 KGHSH, CDR2 LQKENI. CDR3 protein: CASSPGLASGEQYF. CDR3 nucleotide sequence: TGTGCCAGCTCACCAGGGCTAGCGTCGGGGGAGCAGTACTTC. The variable domain in full, with the rest retrieved from reference TRBV18 and TRBJ2-7, is NAGVMQNPRHLVRRRGQEARLRCSPMKGHSHVYWYRQLPEEGLKFMVYLQKENIIDESGMPKERFSAEFPKEGPSILRIQQVVRGDSAAYFCASSPGLASGEQYFGPGTRLTVT.

V gene TRBV7-8 combines with J gene TRBJ2-5; 10 nucleotides agree with TRBD2. The germline V gene encodes CDR1 SGHVS and CDR2 FQNEAQ. V shed 0 bases and J 5 bases; nucleotides not matched to a gene: 12. The CDR3 contains 18 residues. CDR3 sequence (DNA): TGTGCCAGCAGCTTAGCGCGTGCTAGCGGGAGTGGAGGGGAGACCCAGTACTTC. Protein: CASSLARASGSGGETQYF.

This clone has a handful of counts. The chain carries TRBV11-3 and TRBJ2-3; no firm D call. V lost 5 bases and J 1 base, leaving 7 bases between the germline ends. Germline CDR1 is SGHNT and CDR2 is YENEEA. CDR3 length: 13 amino acids. The CDR3 DNA sequence: TGTGCCAGCAGCACCCGGGGCACAGATACGCAGTATTTT. Translation gives CASSTRGTDTQYF.